What follows describes a single T cell receptor (beta chain). Its antigen is as yet unknown. CDR1 and CDR2 from the germline V gene are SGDLS and YYNGEE. Trimming cost V 2 bases and J 9 bases; bases outside gene matches: 5. This CDR3 contains 13 residues. This sample stems from a study of T cells in Graves' hyperthyroidism and ophthalmopathy. Overall study results and limits: Expanded thyroid clonotypes (above 0.001) were mostly also found in blood. Stable hyperthyroidism was told apart from ophthalmopathy by a model built on 13 V-J features.

TCR beta CDR3 regions were amplified from RNA. The HTBI primer set served for first-round RT-PCR of the TCR CDR3. TCRdb itself ran the multiplex PCR reads through MiXCR, one entry per CDR3 protein. This table has about 560,000 distinct CDR3 sequences, about 15% appearing once. This chain connects TRBV9 to TRBJ2-1, with 7 positions matching TRBD1. Sequencing input: blood. The source of this sequence is a woman aged 25 to 39 with Graves' hyperthyroidism. The CDR3 bases are TGTGCCAGCAGCGTTAAGACAGGGTCTGAGCAGTTCTTC. Protein: CASSVKTGSEQFF.